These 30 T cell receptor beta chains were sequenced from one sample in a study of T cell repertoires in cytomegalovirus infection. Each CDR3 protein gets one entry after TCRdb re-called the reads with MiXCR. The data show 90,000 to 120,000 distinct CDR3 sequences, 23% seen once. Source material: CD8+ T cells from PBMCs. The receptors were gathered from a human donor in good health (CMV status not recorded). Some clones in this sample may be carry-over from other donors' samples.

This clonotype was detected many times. The CDR3 region is CASRGTSGGHEQYF. DNA for the CDR3: TGTGCCAGCAGAGGGACTAGCGGGGGTCACGAGCAGTACTTC. V and J are TRBV12-3 or TRBV12-4 and TRBJ2-7, with 14 bases matching TRBD2. The CDR3 covers 14 residues. After removal of 6 bases from V and 5 bases from J, the junction contained 3 bases not matched to a gene.

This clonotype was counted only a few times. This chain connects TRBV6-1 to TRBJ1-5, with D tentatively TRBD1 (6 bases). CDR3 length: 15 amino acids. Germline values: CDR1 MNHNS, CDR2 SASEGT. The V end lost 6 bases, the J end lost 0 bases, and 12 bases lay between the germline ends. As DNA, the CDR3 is TGTGCCAGCAGACCGGACAGTAATAGCAATCAGCCCCAGCATTTT. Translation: CASRPDSNSNQPQHF.

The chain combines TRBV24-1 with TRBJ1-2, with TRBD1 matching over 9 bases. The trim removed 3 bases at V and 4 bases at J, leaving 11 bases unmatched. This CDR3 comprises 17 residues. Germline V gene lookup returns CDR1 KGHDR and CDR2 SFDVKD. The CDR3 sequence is CATSDAQETGGIYGYTF. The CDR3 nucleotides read TGTGCCACCAGTGATGCTCAAGAGACAGGGGGGATCTATGGCTACACCTTC.

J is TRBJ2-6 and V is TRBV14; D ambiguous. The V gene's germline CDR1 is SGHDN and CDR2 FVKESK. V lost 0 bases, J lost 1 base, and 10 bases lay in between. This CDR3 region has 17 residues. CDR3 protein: CASSQELWQSGANVLTF. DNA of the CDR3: TGTGCCAGCAGCCAAGAATTGTGGCAGTCTGGGGCCAACGTCCTGACTTTC.

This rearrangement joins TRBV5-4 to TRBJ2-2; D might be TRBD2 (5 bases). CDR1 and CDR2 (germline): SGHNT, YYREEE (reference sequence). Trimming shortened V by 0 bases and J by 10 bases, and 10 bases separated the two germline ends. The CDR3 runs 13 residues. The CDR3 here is CASSLAEGPELFF. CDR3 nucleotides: TGTGCCAGCAGCTTGGCTGAGGGTCCGGAGCTGTTTTTT.

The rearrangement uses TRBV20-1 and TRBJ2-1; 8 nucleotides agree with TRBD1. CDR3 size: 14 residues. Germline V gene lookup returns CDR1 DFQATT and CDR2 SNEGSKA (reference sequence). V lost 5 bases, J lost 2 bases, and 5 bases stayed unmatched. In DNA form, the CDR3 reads TGCAGTGCTGAACAGGGGGGCACCTACAATGAGCAGTTCTTC. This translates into CSAEQGGTYNEQFF.

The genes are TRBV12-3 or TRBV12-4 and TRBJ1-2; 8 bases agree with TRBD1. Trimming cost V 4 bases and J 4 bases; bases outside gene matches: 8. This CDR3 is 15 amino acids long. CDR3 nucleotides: TGTGCCAGCAGTTCGCTCAGGGGGCTCGGCTATGGCTACACCTTC. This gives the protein CASSSLRGLGYGYTF.

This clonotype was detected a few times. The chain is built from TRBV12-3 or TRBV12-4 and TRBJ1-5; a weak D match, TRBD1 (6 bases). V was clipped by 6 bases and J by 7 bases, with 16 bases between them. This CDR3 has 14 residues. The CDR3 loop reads CASSPGVGIQPQHF. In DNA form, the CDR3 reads TGTGCCAGCAGCCCAGGGGTTGGGATCCAGCCCCAGCATTTT.

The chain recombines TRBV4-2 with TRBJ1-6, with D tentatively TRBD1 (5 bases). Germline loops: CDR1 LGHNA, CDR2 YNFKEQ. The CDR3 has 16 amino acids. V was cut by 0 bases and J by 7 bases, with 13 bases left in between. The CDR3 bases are TGTGCCAGCAGCCAAGATCAGGGCTTAGAGAATTCACCCCTCCACTTT. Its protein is CASSQDQGLENSPLHF.

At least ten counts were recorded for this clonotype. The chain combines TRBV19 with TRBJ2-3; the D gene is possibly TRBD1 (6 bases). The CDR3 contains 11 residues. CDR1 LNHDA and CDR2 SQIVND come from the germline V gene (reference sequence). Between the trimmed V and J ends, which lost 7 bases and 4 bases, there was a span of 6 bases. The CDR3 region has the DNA TGTGCCAGTAAGGGGGCAGATACGCAGTATTTT. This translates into CASKGADTQYF.

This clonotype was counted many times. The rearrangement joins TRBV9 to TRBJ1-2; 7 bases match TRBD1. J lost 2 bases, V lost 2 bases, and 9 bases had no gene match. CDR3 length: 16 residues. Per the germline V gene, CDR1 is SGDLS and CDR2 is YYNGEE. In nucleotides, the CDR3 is TGTGCCAGCAGCGTGGGAGGGGGCGCACCCAACTATGGCTACACCTTC. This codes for CASSVGGGAPNYGYTF.

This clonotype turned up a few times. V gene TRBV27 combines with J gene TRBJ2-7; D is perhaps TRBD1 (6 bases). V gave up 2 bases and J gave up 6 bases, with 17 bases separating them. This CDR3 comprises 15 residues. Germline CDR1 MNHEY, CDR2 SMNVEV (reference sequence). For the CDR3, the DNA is TGTGCCAGCAGTTTAATACGCCAACAGGGTGCCGAGCAGTACTTC. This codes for CASSLIRQQGAEQYF.

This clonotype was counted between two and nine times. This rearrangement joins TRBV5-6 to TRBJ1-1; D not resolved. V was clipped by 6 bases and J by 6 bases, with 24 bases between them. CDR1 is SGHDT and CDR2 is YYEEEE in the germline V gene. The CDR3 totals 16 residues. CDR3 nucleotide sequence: TGTGCCAGCAACCTCGCACGACGGCAGAAACACTCTGAAGCTTTCTTT. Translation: CASNLARRQKHSEAFF.

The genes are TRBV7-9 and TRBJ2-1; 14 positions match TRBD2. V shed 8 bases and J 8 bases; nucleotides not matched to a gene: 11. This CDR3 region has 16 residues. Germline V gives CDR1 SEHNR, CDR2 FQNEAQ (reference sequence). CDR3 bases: TGTGCCAGCGGGAGACTAGCGGGAGGGCCTTCCTATGAGCAGTTCTTC. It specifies CASGRLAGGPSYEQFF.

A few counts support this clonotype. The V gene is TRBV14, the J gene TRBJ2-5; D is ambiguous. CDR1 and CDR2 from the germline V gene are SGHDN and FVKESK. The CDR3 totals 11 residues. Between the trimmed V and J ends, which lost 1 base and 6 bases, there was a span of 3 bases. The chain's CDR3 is CASSQGQTQYF. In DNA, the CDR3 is TGTGCCAGCAGCCAAGGGCAGACCCAGTACTTC.

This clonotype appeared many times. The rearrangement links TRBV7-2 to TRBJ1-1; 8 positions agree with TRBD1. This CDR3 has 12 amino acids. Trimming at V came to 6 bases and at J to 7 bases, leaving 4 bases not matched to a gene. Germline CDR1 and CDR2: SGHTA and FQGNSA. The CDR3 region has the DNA TGTGCCAGCAGTCCACAGGGGGGTGAAGCTTTCTTT. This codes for CASSPQGGEAFF.

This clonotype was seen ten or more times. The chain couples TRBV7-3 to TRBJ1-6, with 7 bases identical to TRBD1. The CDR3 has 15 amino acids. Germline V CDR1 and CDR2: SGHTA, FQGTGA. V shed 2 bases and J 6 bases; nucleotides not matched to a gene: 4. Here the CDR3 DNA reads TGTGCCAGCAGCTTATACGGGACAGTTAATTCACCCCTCCACTTT. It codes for CASSLYGTVNSPLHF. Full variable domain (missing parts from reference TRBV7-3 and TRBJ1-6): GAGVSQTPSNKVTEKGKYVELRCDPISGHTALYWYRQSLGQGPEFLIYFQGTGAADDSGLPNDRFFAVRPEGSVSTLKIQRTERGDSAVYLCASSLYGTVNSPLHFGNGTRLTVT.

The CDR3 DNA is TGTGCCAGCGAGGGTAGACGCGGGACAGGCGAAATCCTAGCTTTCTTT. This sequence encodes CASEGRRGTGEILAFF. The V gene is TRBV7-9, the J gene TRBJ1-1; 8 bases line up with TRBD1. V lost 8 bases, J lost 10 bases, and 21 bases stayed unmatched. This CDR3 is 16 amino acids long. The germline gives CDR1 SEHNR, CDR2 FQNEAQ (reference sequence).

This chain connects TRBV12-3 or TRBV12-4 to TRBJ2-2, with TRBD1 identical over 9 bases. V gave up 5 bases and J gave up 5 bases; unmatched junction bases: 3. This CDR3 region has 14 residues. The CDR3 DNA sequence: TGTGCCAGCAGTCCCGGACAGGGGACCGGGGAGCTGTTTTTT. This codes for CASSPGQGTGELFF.

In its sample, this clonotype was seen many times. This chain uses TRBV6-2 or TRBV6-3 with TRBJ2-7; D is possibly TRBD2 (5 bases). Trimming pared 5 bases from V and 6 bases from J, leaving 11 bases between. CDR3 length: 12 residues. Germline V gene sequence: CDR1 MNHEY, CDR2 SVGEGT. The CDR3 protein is CASSPGKVEQYF. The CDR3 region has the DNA TGTGCCAGCAGTCCCGGGAAGGTCGAGCAGTACTTC.

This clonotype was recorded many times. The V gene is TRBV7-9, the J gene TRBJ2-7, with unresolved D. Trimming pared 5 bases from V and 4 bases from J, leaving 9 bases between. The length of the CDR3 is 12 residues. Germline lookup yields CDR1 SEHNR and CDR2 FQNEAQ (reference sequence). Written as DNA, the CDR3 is TGTGCCAGCAGCACAGTCGAGTACGAGCAGTACTTC. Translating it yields CASSTVEYEQYF.

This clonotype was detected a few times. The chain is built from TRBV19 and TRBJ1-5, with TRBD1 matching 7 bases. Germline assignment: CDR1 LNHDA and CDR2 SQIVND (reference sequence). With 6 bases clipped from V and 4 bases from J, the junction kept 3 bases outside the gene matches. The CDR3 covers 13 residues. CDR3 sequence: CASRDRLNQPQHF. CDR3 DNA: TGTGCCAGTAGGGACAGGCTGAATCAGCCCCAGCATTTT.

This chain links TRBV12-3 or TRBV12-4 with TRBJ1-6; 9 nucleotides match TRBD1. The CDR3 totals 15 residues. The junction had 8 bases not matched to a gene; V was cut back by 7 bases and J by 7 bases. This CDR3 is CASTQQGAGNSPLHF. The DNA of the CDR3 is TGTGCCAGCACCCAACAGGGGGCAGGGAATTCACCCCTCCACTTT.

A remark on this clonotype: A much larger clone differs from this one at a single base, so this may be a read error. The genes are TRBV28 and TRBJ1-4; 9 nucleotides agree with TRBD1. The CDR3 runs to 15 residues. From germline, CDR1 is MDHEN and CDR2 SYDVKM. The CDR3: CANSFPRQGGEKLFF. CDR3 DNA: TGTGCCAACAGTTTCCCCCGACAGGGGGGTGAAAAACTGTTTTTT.

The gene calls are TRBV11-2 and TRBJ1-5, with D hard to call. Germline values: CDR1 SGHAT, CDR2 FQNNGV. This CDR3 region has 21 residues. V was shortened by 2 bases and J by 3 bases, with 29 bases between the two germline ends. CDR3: CASSLTRQSPSVDPANQPQHF. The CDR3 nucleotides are TGTGCCAGCAGCTTAACGCGCCAAAGTCCCTCCGTAGACCCAGCCAATCAGCCCCAGCATTTT.

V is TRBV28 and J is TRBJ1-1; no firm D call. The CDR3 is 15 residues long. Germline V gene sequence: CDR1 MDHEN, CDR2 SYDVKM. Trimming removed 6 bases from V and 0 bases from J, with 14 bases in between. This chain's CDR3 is CASRPTGEVNTEAFF. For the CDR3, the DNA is TGTGCCAGCAGACCAACGGGCGAAGTGAACACTGAAGCTTTCTTT.

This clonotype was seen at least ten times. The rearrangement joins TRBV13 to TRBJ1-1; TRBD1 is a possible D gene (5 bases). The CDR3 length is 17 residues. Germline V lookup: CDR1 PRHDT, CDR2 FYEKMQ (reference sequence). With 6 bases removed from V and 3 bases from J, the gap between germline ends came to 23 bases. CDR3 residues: CASRWRGSGGKDTEAFF. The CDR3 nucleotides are TGTGCCAGCAGGTGGAGGGGAAGTGGGGGGAAGGACACTGAAGCTTTCTTT.

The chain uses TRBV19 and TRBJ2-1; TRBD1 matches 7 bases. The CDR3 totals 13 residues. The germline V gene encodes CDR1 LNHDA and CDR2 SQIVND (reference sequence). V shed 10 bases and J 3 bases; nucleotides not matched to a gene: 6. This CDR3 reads CANNRGLYNEQFF. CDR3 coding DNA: TGTGCCAATAACAGGGGTCTCTACAATGAGCAGTTCTTC.

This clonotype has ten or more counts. The CDR3 region is CASKLGTGFRPDTQYF. CDR3 bases: TGTGCCAGCAAACTCGGGACAGGGTTTCGCCCAGATACGCAGTATTTT. V is TRBV7-2 and J is TRBJ2-3; 9 bases are shared with TRBD1. The CDR3 contains 16 residues. Germline CDR1 and CDR2: SGHTA and FQGNSA. With 7 bases clipped from V and 4 bases from J, the junction kept 12 bases outside the gene matches.

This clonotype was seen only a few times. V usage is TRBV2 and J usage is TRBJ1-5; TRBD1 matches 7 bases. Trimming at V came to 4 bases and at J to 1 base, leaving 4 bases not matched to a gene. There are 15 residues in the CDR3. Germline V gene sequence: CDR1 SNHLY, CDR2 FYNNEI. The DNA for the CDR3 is TGTGCCAGCAGTGCTCAGGGGGGGAGCAATCAGCCCCAGCATTTT. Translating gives CASSAQGGSNQPQHF. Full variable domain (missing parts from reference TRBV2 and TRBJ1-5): EPEVTQTPSHQVTQMGQEVILRCVPISNHLYFYWYRQILGQKVEFLVSFYNNEISEKSEIFDDQFSVERPDGSNFTLKIRSTKLEDSAMYFCASSAQGGSNQPQHFGDGTRLSIL.